This T cell receptor beta chain appears in the sequencing data of a study of T-cell memory formation after mild COVID-19. The study's findings and limits: In second-wave clones peaking day 37, SARS-CoV-2 specificity remained unconfirmed. Most CD4+ clones that shrank were in CM and EM, while CD8+ ones turned up in EMRA. Pre-infection memory carried some responding clones, suggesting that cross-reactive memory joined.

Each CDR3 protein is one row after TCRdb ran MiXCR on the 5' RACE reads. This table has 450,000 to 650,000 distinct CDR3 sequences, about 20% appearing once. As regards this clonotype: The antigen remains undetermined.

The sequence was collected from an adult woman who had mild COVID-19 (a few samples of this study predate the infection). Cell type and time point are not known. Sequenced sample: PBMCs or a T cell subset sorted from them (not recorded which).

The CDR3 DNA is TGTGCCAGCAGTTTTTGGGCAGGGACCGATCAGCCCCAGCATTTT. Protein product: CASSFWAGTDQPQHF. The chain employs TRBV27 and TRBJ1-5; a possible D gene is TRBD1 (5 bases). The V end lost 3 bases, the J end lost 5 bases, and 14 bases lay between the germline ends. The germline V gene encodes CDR1 MNHEY and CDR2 SMNVEV (reference sequence). The length of the CDR3 is 15 residues.